Each of the 30 T cell receptor beta chains below was sequenced from the same sample in a study of blood T cell repertoires in COVID-19. Clones were read by immunoSEQ multiplex PCR, and TCRdb kept only the in-frame ones, dropping some. The sample contains some 50,000 clones, more than 85% of which appear only once. Input material: PBMCs or T cells enriched from blood (not recorded which). These receptors all stem from a woman in her forties or fifties who had recovered from COVID-19.

The J gene is TRBJ1-4, the V gene TRBV4-3, with D perhaps TRBD1 (6 bases). V lost 4 bases to trimming and J lost 8 bases, with 14 bases between them. Germline V lookup: CDR1 LGHNA, CDR2 YSLEER. CDR3 size: 14 residues. CDR3 DNA sequence: TGCGCCAGCAGCCGAAACAGGGTGCGGGAAAAACTGTTTTTT. This encodes CASSRNRVREKLFF.

The gene calls are TRBV5-1 and TRBJ2-3; 7 nucleotides match TRBD2. The germline V gene has CDR1 SGHRS and CDR2 YFSETQ. The CDR3 totals 15 residues. Unmatched junction bases numbered 9, after V lost 4 bases and J lost 4 bases. CDR3 coding DNA: TGCGCCAGCAGCCCGGAAGCGGGATTGGCAGATACGCAGTATTTT. Translating gives CASSPEAGLADTQYF.

The chain employs TRBV6-5 and TRBJ1-2, with unresolved D. The CDR3 is 14 amino acids. The germline V and J ends were trimmed by 8 bases and 5 bases, with 18 bases remaining between them. Germline V gene data show CDR1 as MNHEY and CDR2 as SVGAGI. This CDR3 is CASRNSDTLYGYTF. The CDR3 nucleotides are TGTGCCAGCCGAAACAGTGATACGTTGTATGGCTACACCTTC.

The J gene is TRBJ1-3, the V gene TRBV5-5; 9 bases are shared with TRBD1. This CDR3 spans 14 amino acids. Germline V gene data show CDR1 as SGHKS and CDR2 as YYEKEE (reference sequence). Losses at the gene ends were 7 bases for V and 3 bases for J; bases not matched to a gene: 5. Here the CDR3 reads CASWTGDYGNTIYF. The CDR3, as DNA: TGTGCCAGCTGGACAGGGGACTATGGAAACACCATATATTTT.

The gene calls are TRBV12-5 and TRBJ2-1; D perhaps matches TRBD2 (5 bases). CDR3 length equals 13 residues. The germline gives CDR1 LGHNT, CDR2 FRNRAP. V dropped 1 base and J dropped 9 bases, with 10 bases sitting between them. CDR3 in amino acids: CASGLGGLGEQFF. The CDR3 coding sequence is TGTGCTAGTGGTTTGGGCGGACTGGGTGAGCAGTTCTTC.

The chain links TRBV5-4 to TRBJ2-4, with TRBD2 identical over 9 bases. The CDR3 is made up of 16 amino acids. Per germline, CDR1 SGHNT and CDR2 YYREEE (reference sequence). Trimming at V came to 5 bases and at J to 0 bases, leaving 6 bases not matched to a gene. The CDR3 DNA reads as TGTGCCAGCAGTTTAGGCGGGGGGGGAGCCAAAAACATTCAGTACTTC. Protein sequence: CASSLGGGGAKNIQYF.

V and J are TRBV5-8 and TRBJ1-4, with 10 nucleotides matching TRBD1. Germline trimming cut 4 bases from V and 0 bases from J; bases unmatched to any gene: 9. Germline assignment: CDR1 SGHTS and CDR2 YDEGEE. The CDR3 loop spans 18 amino acids. The CDR3 DNA reads as TGTGCCAGCAGCACGCGGACAGGGGGGGCGGCAACTAATGAAAAACTGTTTTTT. It yields the protein CASSTRTGGAATNEKLFF.

The chain couples TRBV28 to TRBJ2-7, with TRBD1 as a possible D gene (6 bases). The V end was cut by 1 base, the J end by 1 base, with 8 bases between. Per the germline V gene, CDR1 is MDHEN and CDR2 is SYDVKM. CDR3 length: 14 residues. Written as DNA, the CDR3 is TGTGCCAGCAGTTTATCACAGGGATCCTACGAGCAGTACTTC. The encoded protein is CASSLSQGSYEQYF.

This chain joins TRBV19 and TRBJ1-5, with TRBD1 as a possible D gene (6 bases). The CDR3 is 15 amino acids. The germline V gene encodes CDR1 LNHDA and CDR2 SQIVND (reference sequence). V shed 6 bases and J shed 0 bases, with 12 bases lying between them. The CDR3 loop is CASRTTGNSNQPQHF. The CDR3, as DNA: TGTGCCAGTAGGACTACAGGGAATAGCAATCAGCCCCAGCATTTT.

The chain recombines TRBV13 with TRBJ2-7, with 10 bases identical to TRBD1. V shed 5 bases, J shed 4 bases, and the junction held 5 bases outside the gene matches. The CDR3 totals 14 residues. CDR1 PRHDT and CDR2 FYEKMQ come from the germline V gene (reference sequence). CDR3 in DNA: TGTGCCAGCAGCAAGACAGGGGGCTTGTACGAGCAGTACTTC. Protein: CASSKTGGLYEQYF.

This chain joins TRBV19 and TRBJ1-2; D gene ambiguous. There are 15 residues in the CDR3. Trimming removed 3 bases at V and 2 bases at J, with 13 bases between. CDR1 is LNHDA, CDR2 SQIVND, per germline (reference sequence). CDR3 coding DNA: TGTGCCAGTAGTATTCAGCCCCAGGCCAACTATGGCTACACCTTC. This sequence encodes CASSIQPQANYGYTF.

This chain connects TRBV7-9 to TRBJ1-4, with D maybe TRBD1 (6 bases). The CDR3 loop spans 15 amino acids. V was shortened by 5 bases and J by 3 bases, with 13 bases between the two germline ends. Looked up from germline, CDR1 is SEHNR and CDR2 is FQNEAQ (reference sequence). The CDR3 DNA reads as TGTGCCAGCAGCCCTACACAGGGACCTAATGAAAAACTGTTTTTT. It yields the protein CASSPTQGPNEKLFF. Full variable domain (missing parts from reference TRBV7-9 and TRBJ1-4): DTGVSQNPRHKITKRGQNVTFRCDPISEHNRLYWYRQTLGQGPEFLTYFQNEAQLEKSRLLSDRFSAERPKGSFSTLEIQRTEQGDSAMYLCASSPTQGPNEKLFFGSGTQLSVL.

This clone was seen only a few times. CDR3 sequence: CASSLTVLYEQYF. The CDR3, as DNA: TGTGCCAGCAGTTTAACGGTCCTCTACGAGCAGTACTTC. The chain recombines TRBV28 with TRBJ2-7; no reliable D call. V was shortened by 2 bases and J by 3 bases, with 8 bases between the two germline ends. This CDR3 is 13 amino acids long. CDR1 is MDHEN, CDR2 SYDVKM, per germline.

CDR3 nucleotide sequence: TGTGCCAGTAGTATAGTTGGAGTCCTGTACCAAGAGACCCAGTACTTC. This gives the protein CASSIVGVLYQETQYF. The V call is TRBV19, the J call TRBJ2-5; D is uncertain. In germline, CDR1 is LNHDA, CDR2 SQIVND (reference sequence). The length of the CDR3 is 16 residues. Trimming cost V 1 base and J 0 bases, with 12 bases left between them.

The chain has TRBV7-2 and TRBJ2-1; 12 bases fit TRBD2. Germline values: CDR1 SGHTA, CDR2 FQGNSA. Trimming removed 0 bases from V and 5 bases from J; junction bases left unmatched: 8. The CDR3 consists of 18 residues. The CDR3 nucleotides read TGTGCCAGCAGCTTAGCCCCCCTAGCGGGAGGGTGGAACAATGAGCAGTTCTTC. It specifies CASSLAPLAGGWNNEQFF.

The chain is built from TRBV10-2 and TRBJ2-3, with D possibly TRBD2 on 6 matching bases. V dropped 8 bases and J dropped 2 bases, with 14 bases sitting between them. From germline, CDR1 is WSHSY and CDR2 SAAADI. The CDR3 totals 14 residues. The CDR3 coding sequence is TGCGCCAGCGGACAAGCGGGTACCACAGATACGCAGTATTTT. This sequence encodes CASGQAGTTDTQYF.

The rearrangement joins TRBV2 to TRBJ2-7, with no clear D. The germline V gene encodes CDR1 SNHLY and CDR2 FYNNEI. The CDR3 is 13 residues long. The V end was cut by 6 bases, the J end by 3 bases, with 12 bases between. The CDR3 DNA sequence: TGTGCCAGCAGATTTAGAAAAAACTACGAGCAGTACTTC. It is translated as CASRFRKNYEQYF.

The rearrangement links TRBV10-2 to TRBJ2-7; tentative D call: TRBD2 (5 bases). This CDR3 is built from 14 residues. Trimming removed 7 bases from V and 0 bases from J, with 13 bases in between. Germline lookup yields CDR1 WSHSY and CDR2 SAAADI. In nucleotides, the CDR3 is TGCGCCAGCATCCCAACGGGAAACTCCTACGAGCAGTACTTC. Translation: CASIPTGNSYEQYF.

The chain carries TRBV18 and TRBJ1-2, with a weak D call TRBD1 (5 bases). V was clipped by 6 bases and J by 2 bases, with 16 bases between them. There are 15 residues in the CDR3. Germline V gives CDR1 KGHSH, CDR2 LQKENI. CDR3 sequence reads: CASSPNEQANYGYTF. As DNA, the CDR3 is TGTGCCAGCTCCCCGAACGAACAGGCCAACTATGGCTACACCTTC.

This chain uses TRBV5-8 with TRBJ2-7, with a weak D call TRBD2 (6 bases). V gave up 1 base and J gave up 3 bases, with 14 bases separating them. Germline V gene sequence: CDR1 SGHTS, CDR2 YDEGEE. The CDR3 consists of 15 residues. In nucleotides, the CDR3 is TGTGCCAGCAGCTTGCAGGGCGGGAACTTCTACGAGCAGTACTTC. Its translation: CASSLQGGNFYEQYF.

The V and J genes are TRBV29-1 and TRBJ2-7, with 10 bases fitting TRBD2. The CDR3 runs to 14 residues. In germline, CDR1 is SQVTM, CDR2 ANQGSEA. After removal of 6 bases from V and 0 bases from J, the junction contained 5 bases not matched to a gene. The CDR3, as DNA: TGCAGCGTCGCTCGGACTAGCGGCTCCTACGAGCAGTACTTC. Protein: CSVARTSGSYEQYF.

The chain carries TRBV15 and TRBJ1-2, with a weak D call TRBD1 (5 bases). Trimming took off 3 bases at V and 8 bases at J, with 10 bases between the two ends. The CDR3 extends over 12 amino acids. Germline V lookup: CDR1 LNHNV, CDR2 YYDKDF (reference sequence). This CDR3 reads CATSRLQDGYTF. CDR3 DNA: TGTGCCACCAGCAGGCTACAGGACGGCTACACCTTC.

Only one count was recorded for this clone. This chain joins TRBV19 and TRBJ2-1, with 12 positions matching TRBD2. The CDR3 has 17 residues. V was pared by 4 bases and J by 3 bases, with 7 bases of the junction left unmatched. Germline V gene sequence: CDR1 LNHDA, CDR2 SQIVND (reference sequence). The CDR3 DNA sequence: TGTGCCAGTAGTACCCGGACTAGCGGGACGAACTACAATGAGCAGTTCTTC. Amino acid sequence: CASSTRTSGTNYNEQFF.

The genes are TRBV6-2 or TRBV6-3 and TRBJ2-2, with 8 bases aligning to TRBD2. J was trimmed by 5 bases and V by 0 bases; bases with no gene match: 5. Germline V lookup: CDR1 MNHEY, CDR2 SVGEGT. CDR3 length: 16 amino acids. Here the CDR3 DNA reads TGTGCCAGCAGTTACTCTAGCGGGACCCGAACCGGGGAGCTGTTTTTT. This gives the protein CASSYSSGTRTGELFF.

The chain links TRBV28 to TRBJ1-5, with D hard to call. Trimming removed 6 bases from V and 0 bases from J, with 12 bases in between. Germline loops: CDR1 MDHEN, CDR2 SYDVKM. The CDR3 covers 15 residues. The CDR3 DNA reads as TGTGCCAGCAGACCGGCGGGGTATAGCAATCAGCCCCAGCATTTT. Translated, it gives CASRPAGYSNQPQHF.

The V gene is TRBV28, the J gene TRBJ1-2, with TRBD1 identical over 8 bases. V lost 7 bases, J lost 4 bases, and 8 bases stayed unmatched. The CDR3 runs 14 residues. CDR1 is MDHEN, CDR2 SYDVKM, per germline. The CDR3 loop reads CASISPTGAYGYTF. The CDR3 region has the DNA TGTGCCAGCATTTCCCCGACAGGGGCCTATGGCTACACCTTC.

The CDR3 loop reads CASSLQGTANTGELFF. The CDR3 region has the DNA TGCGCCAGCAGCTTGCAAGGGACAGCTAACACCGGGGAGCTGTTTTTT. The J gene is TRBJ2-2, the V gene TRBV5-1, with 7 nucleotides matching TRBD1. From germline, CDR1 is SGHRS and CDR2 YFSETQ. The CDR3 spans 16 residues. Trimming cost V 1 base and J 2 bases; bases outside gene matches: 5.

The gene calls are TRBV25-1 and TRBJ2-3; 8 nucleotides line up with TRBD1. The J segment lost 5 bases and the V segment lost 5 bases, leaving 9 bases of the junction unmatched. Looked up from germline, CDR1 is MGHDK and CDR2 is SYGVNS. The CDR3 has 15 amino acids. CDR3 nucleotides: TGTGCCAGCAGTCCCACCGGGACAGGAGTAGATACGCAGTATTTT. The encoded protein is CASSPTGTGVDTQYF.

The chain recombines TRBV4-1 with TRBJ1-4; D might be TRBD1 (5 bases). The germline V gene encodes CDR1 MGHRA and CDR2 YSYEKL. The CDR3 runs 16 residues. V gave up 1 base and J gave up 7 bases, with 16 bases separating them. The CDR3 region is CASSQVVTVPSEKLFF. The CDR3 bases are TGCGCCAGCAGCCAAGTGGTGACAGTCCCAAGTGAAAAACTGTTTTTT.

The J gene is TRBJ2-5, the V gene TRBV7-8, with TRBD1 matching over 8 bases. The V segment lost 1 base and the J segment 2 bases; nucleotides outside the gene matches: 3. Germline V lookup: CDR1 SGHVS, CDR2 FQNEAQ. The CDR3 sequence is 15 residues long. The CDR3 DNA sequence: TGTGCCAGCAGCTTAGTCGGACAGGGACAAGAGACCCAGTACTTC. Amino acids: CASSLVGQGQETQYF.